The TCR beta chain described here comes from a study of identifying expanded T cells in peripheral blood. Study-wide results and limits: Over approximately two and four weeks, about 16.4 and 19 clones changed, versus around 1.1 between replicates. Variance in clone template counts between roughly 2-week samples significantly increased with total template count across all healthy donors.

For this clone: The antigen is unknown.

Libraries were prepared by immunoSEQ multiplex PCR; TCRdb keeps only in-frame clonotypes and omits some of them. This table has around 130,000 clones, around 88% appearing once. No infections or other immune events were documented during collection. The CDR3 length is 19 residues. CDR1 MGHRA and CDR2 YSYEKL come from the germline V gene. The V gene lost 5 bases and the J gene lost 3 bases, with 28 bases spanning the gap. The chain couples TRBV4-1 to TRBJ2-5; a weak D match, TRBD2 (6 bases). The sequenced sample consisted of blood. The sequence derives from a person between 18 and 70 years old in good health. The CDR3 sequence: CASSTPGGKSGVEEETQYF. Written as DNA, the CDR3 is TGCGCCAGCAGCACCCCCGGGGGTAAATCGGGAGTTGAGGAAGAGACCCAGTACTTC.